This T cell receptor delta chain was obtained from a study of γδ T cells in repeated Plasmodium falciparum infection. TCRdb re-identified clones in the multiplex PCR reads via CATT. The sample records around 82,000 delta-chain clones, 1.4% to 1.5% being singletons. This clone was counted only a few times. TCRdb records a much larger clone's protein for this DNA, with a difference at residue 3 that likely arises from a read error; the protein given is the translation of the DNA. Vgamma9/Vdelta2+ and Vdelta2-negative gammadelta T cells were flow-sorted from PBMC for bulk sequencing. This CDR3 has 23 amino acids. From germline, CDR1 is TSWWSYY and CDR2 QGS.

The receptor was derived from a pool of human donors (malaria-infected and uninfected, not separated). Sample: gamma-delta T cells from blood. The rearrangement uses TRDV1 and TRDJ1, with 13 bases that match TRDD3. The J gene, absent from TCRdb, was called here by matching the DNA to germline. The CDR3 region is CAPGSTSLSHRTYTGGYGDKLIF. The CDR3 nucleotides are TGTGCTCCTGGGTCGACGTCCTTGTCCCACCGGACGTATACTGGGGGATACGGCGATAAACTCATCTTT.